Shown below are 13 T cell receptor beta chains from a single sample sequenced in a study of beta chain features in type 1 diabetes (dated by TCRdb to between 2018 and 2020). Library preparation used the immunoSEQ multiplex PCR assay. The High Capacity cDNA Reverse Transcription Kit was used to reverse transcribe all of the isolated RNA, meaning that expressed TCRB transcripts were what got sequenced. Drawn from immuneACCESS, this table holds only the in-frame rearrangements with V and J called that TCRdb kept. Clones are partly lost; checked studies trace under half to an unresolved V gene and leave the rest unexplained. The sample table records roughly 300,000 clones; 12% to 15% of these occur just once. Together, the top ten hold approximately 6.7% of the sample. Material for sequencing was central memory CD4+ T cells from blood. All receptors derive from a man aged 25 to 40 in good health.

The chain couples TRBV23-1 to TRBJ2-2; TRBD1 agrees at 9 bases. TRBV23-1 is flagged as an ORF with uncertain function. Trimming at V came to 1 base and at J to 5 bases, leaving 11 bases not matched to a gene. The CDR3 extends over 18 amino acids. CDR3 region: CASSQYPGQGPGTGELFF. CDR3 DNA: TGCGCCAGCAGTCAATATCCGGGACAGGGCCCAGGGACCGGGGAGCTGTTTTTT.

The chain joins TRBV6-1 to TRBJ1-2, with D possibly TRBD1 on 5 matching bases. Trimming cost V 6 bases and J 5 bases, with 16 bases left between them. The CDR3 covers 14 residues. Germline V gene data show CDR1 as MNHNS and CDR2 as SASEGT. The CDR3 is CASSFSQAPYGYTF. The DNA for the CDR3 is TGTGCCAGCAGCTTTTCACAGGCCCCATATGGCTACACCTTC.

V usage is TRBV9 and J usage is TRBJ2-1, with TRBD1 identical over 9 bases. Germline V lookup: CDR1 SGDLS, CDR2 YYNGEE. After removal of 0 bases from V and 6 bases from J, the junction contained 16 bases not matched to a gene. The CDR3 contains 19 residues. The CDR3 protein is CASSVEDRGTYPEPNEQFF. The CDR3 DNA follows: TGTGCCAGCAGCGTAGAGGACAGGGGTACATATCCTGAACCCAATGAGCAGTTCTTC.

This clone was observed at least ten times. The rearrangement joins TRBV9 to TRBJ2-3, with unresolved D. Germline CDR1 and CDR2: SGDLS and YYNGEE. The CDR3 spans 13 residues. V dropped 4 bases and J dropped 6 bases, with 12 bases sitting between them. The CDR3 nucleotides are TGTGCCAGCAGCCCGCAAGTGGCGGATACGCAGTATTTT. It is translated as CASSPQVADTQYF.

This clone was found a few times. A far more abundant clone sits one base away, making this likely a read error. Other nucleotide sequences from this sample produce the same CDR3. The J gene is TRBJ1-2, the V gene TRBV10-3, with TRBD1 matching over 9 bases. CDR1 and CDR2 from the germline V gene are ENHRY and SYGVKD. The CDR3 has 15 amino acids. The CDR3 DNA reads as TGTGCCAGCAGTTACCGCGGACAGGGGAACTATGGCTACACCTTC. Protein: CASSYRGQGNYGYTF.

The chain links TRBV7-9 to TRBJ2-5; D call uncertain. V lost 1 base to trimming and J lost 1 base, with 13 bases between them. This CDR3 is built from 16 residues. Germline V CDR1 and CDR2: SEHNR, FQNEAQ (reference sequence). In DNA, the CDR3 is TGTGCCAGCAGCTTAGATGTCTCGAGGTTCCAAGAGACCCAGTACTTC. Translation gives CASSLDVSRFQETQYF.

This clone was counted between two and nine times. The V gene is TRBV29-1, the J gene TRBJ2-3; possibly TRBD1 for D (6 bases). Trimming removed 7 bases from V and 4 bases from J, with 12 bases in between. The CDR3 runs to 12 residues. CDR1 SQVTM and CDR2 ANQGSEA come from the germline V gene. The CDR3 sequence: CSATGNSDTQYF. DNA of the CDR3: TGCAGCGCAACAGGGAATTCAGATACGCAGTATTTT.

This clone was detected a few times. CDR3: CASSLRQGYGQPQHF. CDR3 coding DNA: TGTGCCAGCAGTTTGAGACAGGGCTACGGTCAGCCCCAGCATTTT. This chain joins TRBV28 and TRBJ1-5; 7 bases are a match to TRBD1. V trimming: 3 bases; J trimming: 6 bases; junction bases outside the gene matches: 8. Germline V gives CDR1 MDHEN, CDR2 SYDVKM. The CDR3 contains 15 residues. Full variable domain (outside the CDR3, taken from reference TRBV28 and TRBJ1-5): DVKVTQSSRYLVKRTGEKVFLECVQDMDHENMFWYRQDPGLGLRLIYFSYDVKMKEKGDIPEGYSVSREKKERFSLILESASTNQTSMYLCASSLRQGYGQPQHFGDGTRLSIL.

This clone has more than one count but fewer than ten. The V gene is TRBV6-1, the J gene TRBJ2-3; D is unclear. This CDR3 region has 12 residues. V lost 4 bases, J lost 2 bases, and 4 bases lay in between. From germline, CDR1 is MNHNS and CDR2 SASEGT. Written as DNA, the CDR3 is TGTGCCAGCAGTGTTTCCACAGATACGCAGTATTTT. Amino acids: CASSVSTDTQYF.

In this sample, this clone turned up many times. This chain joins TRBV12-5 and TRBJ1-3, with 7 bases lining up with TRBD1. The CDR3 has 13 amino acids. Germline-derived CDR1 and CDR2 are LGHNT and FRNRAP. The V gene end was trimmed by 6 bases and the J gene end by 3 bases; junction bases not matched to a gene: 2. The CDR3 region is CASGRDSGNTIYF. CDR3 DNA: TGTGCTAGTGGACGGGACAGTGGAAACACCATATATTTT.

This clone has more than one count but fewer than ten. The chain uses TRBV5-1 and TRBJ2-2; perhaps TRBD1 as D (5 bases). Trimming removed 6 bases at V and 3 bases at J, with 12 bases between. CDR1 and CDR2 (germline): SGHRS, YFSETQ. The CDR3 is made up of 14 amino acids. In nucleotides, the CDR3 is TGCGCCAGCACCAGGGTCGGCGACACCGGGGAGCTGTTTTTT. Translating it yields CASTRVGDTGELFF. The whole variable domain, remainder taken from reference TRBV5-1 and TRBJ2-2, is KAGVTQTPRYLIKTRGQQVTLSCSPISGHRSVSWYQQTPGQGLQFLFEYFSETQRNKGNFPGRFSGRQFSNSRSEMNVSTLELGDSALYLCASTRVGDTGELFFGEGSRLTVL.

This clone was seen at least ten times. The J gene is TRBJ1-4, the V gene TRBV5-4; D gene unclear. Per the germline V gene, CDR1 is SGHNT and CDR2 is YYREEE (reference sequence). The CDR3 spans 13 residues. Trimming removed 4 bases from V and 9 bases from J, with 13 bases in between. This chain's CDR3 is CASSPEYGQKLFF. The CDR3 region has the DNA TGTGCCAGCAGCCCCGAGTACGGGCAAAAACTGTTTTTT.

This clone was picked up a small number of times. The rearrangement joins TRBV6-6 to TRBJ2-5; D remains ambiguous. Trimming pared 6 bases from V and 4 bases from J, leaving 6 bases between. CDR1 is MNHNY and CDR2 is SVGAGI in the germline V gene (reference sequence). The CDR3 consists of 11 residues. The CDR3 nucleotides read TGTGCCAGCAGCCCCCCAGAGACCCAGTACTTC. Translated, it gives CASSPPETQYF.